Listed here are 31 T cell receptor beta chains from one sample, sequenced in a study of shared clonotypes between healthy human individuals. Assay used: immunoSEQ multiplex PCR; TCRdb lists only in-frame clones, some missing. The sample contains approximately 1,000,000 clones, more than 75% of which appear only once. Sequenced input: memory CD4+ T cells from PBMCs. The sample's subset: CD45RA-negative fraction. Every receptor here comes from a man younger than 35 in good health. Some clones in this sample may be carry-over from other donors' samples.

V usage is TRBV2 and J usage is TRBJ1-1; no definite D call. Trimming cost V 5 bases and J 0 bases, with 7 bases left between them. Germline values: CDR1 SNHLY, CDR2 FYNNEI. This CDR3 contains 13 residues. The CDR3 protein is CASSPEVNTEAFF. CDR3 DNA sequence: TGTGCCAGCAGTCCGGAAGTGAACACTGAAGCTTTCTTT.

The chain carries TRBV11-2 and TRBJ1-3; possibly TRBD1 for D (5 bases). Trimming pared 7 bases from V and 0 bases from J, leaving 13 bases between. CDR1 SGHAT and CDR2 FQNNGV come from the germline V gene. CDR3 length: 15 amino acids. CDR3 amino acids: CASIQGPISGNTIYF. The CDR3 bases are TGTGCCAGCATCCAGGGACCCATCTCTGGAAACACCATATATTTT.

The chain is built from TRBV10-1 and TRBJ1-1; the D gene is possibly TRBD1 (5 bases). V lost 6 bases and J 8 bases, leaving 16 bases between the germline ends. CDR1 is WNHNN and CDR2 is SYGVQD in the germline V gene (reference sequence). The CDR3 is 13 amino acids. The DNA for the CDR3 is TGCGCCAGCAGGCCTACCGGGGGATCAGAAGCTTTCTTT. Translating gives CASRPTGGSEAFF.

The genes are TRBV15 and TRBJ2-7, with TRBD1 as a possible D gene (5 bases). Germline V gene lookup returns CDR1 LNHNV and CDR2 YYDKDF (reference sequence). This CDR3 has 15 residues. The germline V and J ends were trimmed by 1 base and 2 bases, with 12 bases remaining between them. The CDR3 DNA follows: TGTGCCACCAGCAGAGGTCTTCAGGGCCCCTACGAGCAGTACTTC. The encoded protein is CATSRGLQGPYEQYF.

This chain uses TRBV27 with TRBJ2-3; D not certain. This CDR3 spans 12 amino acids. Trimming removed 5 bases from V and 1 base from J, with 4 bases in between. Germline V CDR1 and CDR2: MNHEY, SMNVEV (reference sequence). CDR3 DNA sequence: TGTGCCAGCAGTCCACGCACAGATACGCAGTATTTT. This translates into CASSPRTDTQYF.

The rearrangement joins TRBV11-3 to TRBJ1-1; the D is unclear. The CDR3 runs to 13 residues. Germline V lookup: CDR1 SGHNT, CDR2 YENEEA. V lost 4 bases and J 0 bases, leaving 6 bases between the germline ends. The CDR3 DNA reads as TGTGCCAGCAGCTCTCAGATGAACACTGAAGCTTTCTTT. It is translated as CASSSQMNTEAFF.

The chain recombines TRBV7-8 with TRBJ2-3, with D possibly TRBD2 on 6 matching bases. Looked up from germline, CDR1 is SGHVS and CDR2 is FQNEAQ. This CDR3 comprises 14 residues. V was cut by 2 bases and J by 2 bases, with 8 bases left in between. The CDR3 nucleotides are TGTGCCAGCAGCTTATGGGGGGACACAGATACGCAGTATTTT. Translated, it gives CASSLWGDTDTQYF.

This clone was found a few times. The chain combines TRBV5-1 with TRBJ2-2; no clear D. The ends were cut back, 4 bases at V and 2 bases at J, with 6 bases in the middle. This CDR3 contains 13 residues. CDR1 is SGHRS and CDR2 is YFSETQ in the germline V gene. This CDR3 is CASSHDNTGELFF. The CDR3, as DNA: TGCGCCAGCAGCCACGACAACACCGGGGAGCTGTTTTTT. Together with reference TRBV5-1 and TRBJ2-2, the CDR3 gives the full variable domain: KAGVTQTPRYLIKTRGQQVTLSCSPISGHRSVSWYQQTPGQGLQFLFEYFSETQRNKGNFPGRFSGRQFSNSRSEMNVSTLELGDSALYLCASSHDNTGELFFGEGSRLTVL.

About this clone itself: The junction shows a germline mismatch at one end, possibly a read error. The chain links TRBV4-2 to TRBJ2-1; D tentatively fits TRBD1 or TRBD2 (5 bases each). The CDR3 contains 17 residues. The germline CDR1 and CDR2 sequences are LGHNA and YNFKEQ. The CDR3 sequence is CASTQGLGDPTGNEQFF. CDR3 bases: TGTGCCAGCACCCAAGGATTAGGGGACCCTACCGGCAATGAGCAGTTCTTC.

The chain combines TRBV2 with TRBJ1-6; TRBD1 might be the D (5 bases). The germline gives CDR1 SNHLY, CDR2 FYNNEI. The CDR3 is 15 amino acids. V dropped 0 bases and J dropped 9 bases, with 12 bases sitting between them. CDR3 region: CASSEATAPGSPLHF. CDR3 nucleotide sequence: TGTGCCAGCAGTGAAGCGACAGCACCTGGTTCACCCCTCCACTTT.

In this sample, this clone turned up a few times. CDR3 residues: CASSLYRVSSYEQYF. CDR3 in DNA: TGTGCCAGCAGTTTATACCGGGTTAGCTCCTACGAGCAGTACTTC. The gene calls are TRBV28 and TRBJ2-7; D gene uncertain. V lost 1 base, J lost 0 bases, and 10 bases lay in between. Germline CDR1 MDHEN, CDR2 SYDVKM. The CDR3 length is 15 residues.

This clone was seen only a few times. A junction boundary mismatches the germline segment, possibly from a read error. V usage is TRBV7-9 and J usage is TRBJ2-4; 8 positions agree with TRBD2. This CDR3 has 9 residues. CDR1 and CDR2 from the germline V gene are SEHNR and FQNEAQ (reference sequence). CDR3 sequence (DNA): TGTGCCAACTCAAAGCGGGAGTGCTTC. It encodes CANSKRECF.

Comment on this clone: An end of the junction differs from the germline gene, which may be a read error. V gene TRBV25-1 combines with J gene TRBJ2-5, with 10 bases that match TRBD1. The CDR3 totals 13 residues. CDR1 MGHDK and CDR2 SYGVNS come from the germline V gene. This CDR3 is CAALGDRGETQYF. The CDR3 DNA reads TGCGCTGCCTTAGGGGACAGGGGAGAGACCCAGTACTTC.

This sequence joins TRBV5-4 and TRBJ2-7; D is possibly TRBD2 (6 bases). Germline V lookup: CDR1 SGHNT, CDR2 YYREEE (reference sequence). V was pared by 1 base and J by 6 bases, with 20 bases between. This CDR3 comprises 16 residues. The CDR3 DNA reads TGTGCCAGCAGCTTGTGGGCCGGGCGGGACCCCTCCGAGCAGTACTTC. It specifies CASSLWAGRDPSEQYF. Full variable domain (missing parts from reference TRBV5-4 and TRBJ2-7): ETGVTQSPTHLIKTRGQQVTLRCSSQSGHNTVSWYQQALGQGPQFIFQYYREEENGRGNFPPRFSGLQFPNYSSELNVNALELDDSALYLCASSLWAGRDPSEQYFGPGTRLTVT.

In DNA, the CDR3 is TGTGCCAGCAGTGAACCCGGACTAGCCCAGGTGGAGACCCAGTACTTC. Protein: CASSEPGLAQVETQYF. The rearrangement joins TRBV6-1 to TRBJ2-5; 8 positions agree with TRBD2. The V segment lost 2 bases and the J segment 5 bases; nucleotides outside the gene matches: 10. In germline, CDR1 is MNHNS, CDR2 SASEGT. The length of the CDR3 is 16 residues.

This chain connects TRBV7-9 to TRBJ2-1, with TRBD1 matching 9 bases. Germline CDR1 is SEHNR and CDR2 is FQNEAQ (reference sequence). V shed 4 bases, J shed 4 bases, and the junction held 5 bases outside the gene matches. CDR3 length equals 15 residues. CDR3 protein: CASSWTGEIYNEQFF. DNA for the CDR3: TGTGCCAGCAGCTGGACAGGGGAAATATACAATGAGCAGTTCTTC.

The chain recombines TRBV18 with TRBJ2-5; 9 nucleotides line up with TRBD2. V trimming: 3 bases; J trimming: 2 bases; junction bases outside the gene matches: 4. Germline loops: CDR1 KGHSH, CDR2 LQKENI. The CDR3 runs 15 residues. The DNA of the CDR3 is TGTGCCAGCTCACCCCAGGCGGGAGGGCAAGAGACCCAGTACTTC. Amino acid sequence: CASSPQAGGQETQYF.

This clone has only one observation. The junction departs from the called germline gene at one end, perhaps through a read error. The chain combines TRBV28 with TRBJ2-7; 10 bases align to TRBD1. This CDR3 region has 12 residues. Germline assignment: CDR1 MDHEN and CDR2 SYDVKM. The CDR3 sequence: CASSLGTGAPDF. CDR3 sequence (DNA): TGTGCCAGCAGCTTGGGGACAGGGGCCCCCGATTTC.

V and J are TRBV18 and TRBJ1-3, with 10 bases that match TRBD1. The CDR3 is 17 residues long. Germline values: CDR1 KGHSH, CDR2 LQKENI. V dropped 4 bases and J dropped 1; count of bases not matched to a gene: 7. The CDR3 DNA is TGTGCCAGCTCACTCCCCCTGGGACAGGGGTCTGGAAACACCATATATTTT. Encoded protein: CASSLPLGQGSGNTIYF. Combining the CDR3 with reference TRBV18 and TRBJ1-3 gives the whole variable domain NAGVMQNPRHLVRRRGQEARLRCSPMKGHSHVYWYRQLPEEGLKFMVYLQKENIIDESGMPKERFSAEFPKEGPSILRIQQVVRGDSAAYFCASSLPLGQGSGNTIYFGEGSWLTVV.

The chain recombines TRBV5-6 with TRBJ2-1; tentative D call: TRBD2 (5 bases). Germline CDR1 is SGHDT and CDR2 is YYEEEE. V dropped 6 bases and J dropped 8 bases, with 18 bases sitting between them. The CDR3 loop spans 14 amino acids. The CDR3 sequence: CASTRTGRRYEQFF. For the CDR3, the DNA is TGTGCCAGCACCCGCACGGGGAGAAGGTATGAGCAGTTCTTC.

The chain links TRBV5-5 to TRBJ2-7; 8 bases are a match to TRBD1. V lost 4 bases and J lost 7; bases outside the gene matches: 10. CDR3 length: 14 residues. CDR1 SGHKS and CDR2 YYEKEE come from the germline V gene (reference sequence). The CDR3 spells CASSAGYRQGEQYF. Here the CDR3 DNA reads TGTGCCAGCAGCGCCGGGTATAGACAGGGGGAGCAGTACTTC.

The chain couples TRBV29-1 to TRBJ2-2; D gene uncertain. The V end lost 4 bases, the J end lost 7 bases, and 10 bases lay between the germline ends. Looked up from germline, CDR1 is SQVTM and CDR2 is ANQGSEA. The CDR3 is made up of 12 amino acids. The CDR3 DNA follows: TGCAGCGTTGCCCCTTCCCACGGGGAGCTGTTTTTT. It translates to CSVAPSHGELFF.

CDR3 sequence (DNA): TGTGCCAGTCAGATACAGGGTGGAGGCACTGAAGCTTTCTTT. Amino acid sequence: CASQIQGGGTEAFF. This sequence joins TRBV6-1 and TRBJ1-1, with a weak D call TRBD1 (6 bases). The CDR3 length is 14 residues. V lost 9 bases and J 4 bases, leaving 18 bases between the germline ends. CDR1 MNHNS and CDR2 SASEGT come from the germline V gene.

The V call is TRBV7-8, the J call TRBJ2-6; TRBD2 might be the D (6 bases). There are 17 residues in the CDR3. V was clipped by 4 bases and J by 2 bases, with 15 bases between them. Germline V gene lookup returns CDR1 SGHVS and CDR2 FQNEAQ. CDR3 nucleotide sequence: TGTGCCAGCAGCTCCGGGACTGACTTTACTGGGGCCAACGTCCTGACTTTC. It encodes CASSSGTDFTGANVLTF.

V is TRBV9 and J is TRBJ2-1; 15 nucleotides match TRBD2. Germline V CDR1 and CDR2: SGDLS, YYNGEE. This CDR3 is built from 15 residues. V lost 0 bases, J lost 9 bases, and 1 base stayed unmatched. The CDR3 DNA follows: TGTGCCAGCAGCGTAGTGGGACTAGCGGGAGGTGAGCAGTTCTTC. Protein product: CASSVVGLAGGEQFF.

The CDR3 protein is CASSPYNTGELFF. The CDR3 region has the DNA TGTGCCAGCAGTCCGTATAACACCGGGGAGCTGTTTTTT. J is TRBJ2-2 and V is TRBV27; D unclear. The CDR3 extends over 13 amino acids. V lost 5 bases and J 2 bases, leaving 6 bases between the germline ends. Per germline, CDR1 MNHEY and CDR2 SMNVEV (reference sequence).

In regard to this clone: The sample holds other DNA sequences that translate to the same CDR3. The rearrangement links TRBV18 to TRBJ2-7, with 8 bases matching TRBD1. Germline loops: CDR1 KGHSH, CDR2 LQKENI. The CDR3 has 14 amino acids. Trimming took 2 bases from V and 4 from J; bases not matched to a gene: 4. The chain's CDR3 is CASSPRQGTYEQYF. In DNA, the CDR3 is TGTGCCAGCTCACCAAGACAGGGGACGTACGAGCAGTACTTC.

V is TRBV2 and J is TRBJ2-1; D remains unclear. Germline CDR1 is SNHLY and CDR2 is FYNNEI. The CDR3 has 11 residues. V lost 5 bases to trimming and J lost 5 bases, with 4 bases between them. This chain's CDR3 is CASSQHNEQFF. CDR3 DNA sequence: TGTGCCAGCAGTCAGCACAATGAGCAGTTCTTC.

The CDR3 nucleotides are TGCAGCGCCGACAGGGGATGGGGCTACACCTTC. Translation gives CSADRGWGYTF. The genes are TRBV29-1 and TRBJ1-2; 8 nucleotides agree with TRBD1. The ends lost 7 bases at V and 8 bases at J; junction bases unmatched: 6. CDR1 is SQVTM, CDR2 ANQGSEA, per germline. This CDR3 region has 11 residues. The complete variable domain, with remaining parts taken from reference TRBV29-1 and TRBJ1-2, reads SAVISQKPSRDICQRGTSLTIQCQVDSQVTMMFWYRQQPGQSLTLIATANQGSEATYESGFVIDKFPISRPNLTFSTLTVSNMSPEDSSIYLCSADRGWGYTFGSGTRLTVV.

This sequence joins TRBV30 and TRBJ1-4; the D is unclear. CDR3 size: 23 residues. V lost 1 base and J 0 bases, leaving 33 bases between the germline ends. Germline V lookup: CDR1 GTSNPN, CDR2 SVGIG (reference sequence). The CDR3 region has the DNA TGTGCCTGGAGTGGGTCTGCCCCGACAAGGGCAGAATACTTTCTCACAACTAATGAAAAACTGTTTTTT. Residues: CAWSGSAPTRAEYFLTTNEKLFF.

This chain joins TRBV5-1 and TRBJ1-1; 9 nucleotides line up with TRBD1. This CDR3 spans 15 amino acids. CDR1 and CDR2 from the germline V gene are SGHRS and YFSETQ. The V segment lost 8 bases and the J segment 5 bases; nucleotides outside the gene matches: 13. CDR3 coding DNA: TGCGCCAGTACTACAGGGGGCGGGAGGACGACTGAAGCTTTCTTT. This encodes CASTTGGGRTTEAFF.